This TCR beta chain was sequenced during a study of blood T cells in healthy people across ages. PCR was performed a second time for roughly 7 to 12 cycles using a sample-barcoded 5' primer and a J-beta primer mix. Unique molecular identifiers of 12 random nucleotides labeled each cDNA. MiXCR, applied by TCRdb to the 5' RACE reads, yields one record per CDR3 protein. Of 270,000 or so distinct CDR3 sequences in the sample, 27% were seen once. J lost 4 bases, V lost 0 bases, and 10 bases had no gene match. Germline V lookup: CDR1 DFQATT, CDR2 SNEGSKA (reference sequence). CDR3 length: 16 residues. Sequences were obtained from blood. This receptor was taken from a woman aged 70 to 79 in good health. The rearrangement uses TRBV20-1 and TRBJ1-2; 8 bases align to TRBD1. The CDR3 sequence is CSARERTPGGAYGYTF. The CDR3 bases are TGCAGTGCTAGAGAAAGAACCCCAGGGGGCGCCTATGGCTACACCTTC.